This T cell receptor beta chain originates from a study of memory CD4+ T cells and cytomegalovirus serostatus. Study-level information: This sample comes from healthy Belgian adults, roughly nine CMV seropositive, some 22 seronegative. The study's findings and limits: Each of approximately 63 CMV-associated TCRbeta sequences occurred in one to five individuals.

Germline CDR1 and CDR2: SGHDT and YYEEEE. CDR3 length: 14 amino acids. V dropped 0 bases and J dropped 2 bases, with 6 bases sitting between them. About this clone: The antigen is not known.

The sort gate was single viable CD3+CD4+CD8-CD45RO+ cells for memory CD4+ T cells. Donors' CMV status reflects serum IgG against pp150, pp28, p38, p52. Authors' methods: Out-of-frame sequences were removed, leaving 2 million to 2.5 million distinct TCRbeta sequences. The assay was immunoSEQ multiplex PCR, and TCRdb's table has in-frame clones only and misses some. From that table come the V and J calls and clone size; the DNA was used to work out D and trimming. The sample carries tens of thousands of clones, roughly 82% recorded once. The source is an adult in good health and CMV-seronegative. The sequenced sample consisted of memory CD4+ T cells from blood. V usage is TRBV5-6 and J usage is TRBJ1-5; D is undetermined. In DNA, the CDR3 is TGTGCCAGCAGCTTGGGGCGGCGCAATCAGCCCCAGCATTTT. The encoded protein is CASSLGRRNQPQHF.